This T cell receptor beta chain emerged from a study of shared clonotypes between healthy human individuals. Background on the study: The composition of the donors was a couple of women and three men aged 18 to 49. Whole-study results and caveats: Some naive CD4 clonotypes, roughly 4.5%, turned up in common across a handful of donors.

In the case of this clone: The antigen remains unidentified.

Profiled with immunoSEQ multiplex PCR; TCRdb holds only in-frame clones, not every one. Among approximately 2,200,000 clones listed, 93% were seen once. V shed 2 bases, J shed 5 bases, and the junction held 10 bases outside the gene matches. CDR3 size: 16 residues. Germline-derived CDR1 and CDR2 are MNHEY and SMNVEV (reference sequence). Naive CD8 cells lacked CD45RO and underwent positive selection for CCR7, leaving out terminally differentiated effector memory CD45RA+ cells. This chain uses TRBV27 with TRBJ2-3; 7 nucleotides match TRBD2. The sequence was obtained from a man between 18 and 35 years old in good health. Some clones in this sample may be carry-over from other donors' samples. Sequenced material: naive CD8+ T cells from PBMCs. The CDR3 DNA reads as TGTGCCAGCAGTTTAATGGCTAGCGGAAGGGGAGATACGCAGTATTTT. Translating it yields CASSLMASGRGDTQYF.